This TCR beta chain emerged from a study of shared clonotypes between healthy human individuals. Selected positively for CCR7 and CD45RO-negative, naive CD8 cells excluded terminally differentiated effector memory CD45RA+ cells. Method: immunoSEQ multiplex PCR; TCRdb's copy keeps in-frame clones and lacks some. The sample yields millions of clones, about 95% seen once. In germline, CDR1 is SGHDT, CDR2 YYEEEE. V lost 2 bases to trimming and J lost 9 bases, with 12 bases between them. The CDR3 runs 13 residues. The sample consisted of naive CD8+ T cells sorted from blood. This chain joins TRBV5-6 and TRBJ2-1; no definite D call. This clonotype was sampled from a young man in good health. The CDR3 DNA reads as TGTGCCAGCAGCTTCGAACTGTTGGGTGAGCAGTTCTTC. Amino acid sequence: CASSFELLGEQFF.